One T cell receptor beta chain is described in this entry. Using immunoSEQ multiplex PCR, the repertoire was profiled, and TCRdb retains in-frame clones only, with some absent. The sample includes under 500,000 clones, around nine tenths of them seen just once. The sample originates from a study of blood T cell repertoires in COVID-19. Study as a whole: Collection of acute and convalescent COVID-19 samples took place in the United States, Italy and Spain. PBMCs, B-cell-depleted T cells, or T cells provided the cDNA or gDNA that made up the material.

Deletions cut 6 bases from V and 7 bases from J, with 9 bases between. From germline, CDR1 is WSHSY and CDR2 SAAADI. This CDR3 spans 12 amino acids. This receptor was obtained from a woman aged 25 to 39 with acute or convalescent COVID-19. V and J are TRBV10-2 and TRBJ2-2; no reliable D call. The sequencing sample was made of peripheral blood. CDR3 DNA sequence: TGCGCCAGCAGACGGTATGGCGGGGAGCTGTTTTTT. This translates into CASRRYGGELFF.